The 22 T cell receptor beta chains presented below share a single source sample, sequenced in a study of blood T cell repertoires in COVID-19. Profiling relied on immunoSEQ multiplex PCR, and the TCRdb table lists in-frame clones only, not all of them. The profile shows some 210,000 clones, roughly 90% of them singletons. The specimen sequenced was PBMCs or T cells enriched from blood (not recorded which). The receptor set was obtained from a young man with acute COVID-19.

V gene TRBV7-8 combines with J gene TRBJ1-6, with 11 bases lining up with TRBD1. The CDR3 totals 15 residues. V shed 5 bases, J shed 8 bases, and the junction held 5 bases outside the gene matches. Germline V lookup: CDR1 SGHVS, CDR2 FQNEAQ. CDR3 amino acids: CASSPGQGADSPLHF. As DNA, the CDR3 is TGTGCCAGCAGCCCCGGACAGGGGGCTGATTCACCCCTCCACTTT.

The V and J genes are TRBV20-1 and TRBJ1-5; 9 bases are a match to TRBD1. The V and J ends lost 3 bases and 3 bases, in that order; junction bases with no gene match: 6. The CDR3 consists of 15 residues. Germline V lookup: CDR1 DFQATT, CDR2 SNEGSKA (reference sequence). The CDR3 protein is CSASGQGSYNQPQHF. The CDR3 DNA follows: TGCAGTGCTAGTGGACAGGGGTCTTACAATCAGCCCCAGCATTTT.

The CDR3 spells CASSLGQGTHREQFF. CDR3 bases: TGTGCCAGCAGCTTGGGACAGGGGACTCATAGGGAGCAGTTCTTC. The chain recombines TRBV11-2 with TRBJ2-1; 10 nucleotides match TRBD1. With V trimmed by 3 bases and J by 10 bases, 9 bases remained unmatched. Germline V gives CDR1 SGHAT, CDR2 FQNNGV. There are 15 residues in the CDR3.

The genes are TRBV6-2 or TRBV6-3 and TRBJ1-5; perhaps TRBD1 as D (5 bases). Trimming took off 3 bases at V and 5 bases at J, with 11 bases between the two ends. The germline V gene encodes CDR1 MNHEY and CDR2 SVGEGT. The CDR3 totals 14 residues. The CDR3 coding sequence is TGTGCCAGCAGTTATCGGCAGGGTGATCAGCCCCAGCATTTT. It is translated as CASSYRQGDQPQHF.

The rearrangement joins TRBV9 to TRBJ2-3; D gene uncertain. The germline V and J ends were trimmed by 1 base and 2 bases, with 11 bases remaining between them. Germline CDR1 reads SGDLS; CDR2 reads YYNGEE. This CDR3 spans 15 amino acids. CDR3 protein: CASSVLALPTDTQYF. CDR3 in DNA: TGTGCCAGCAGCGTACTGGCCCTCCCCACAGATACGCAGTATTTT.

This clone was recorded at least ten times. This chain connects TRBV6-4 to TRBJ2-1, with 10 bases identical to TRBD2. V trimming: 0 bases; J trimming: 4 bases; junction bases outside the gene matches: 0. In germline, CDR1 is MRHNA, CDR2 SNTAGT. This CDR3 is 15 amino acids long. DNA of the CDR3: TGTGCCAGCAGTGACTCGACTAGCGGGTACAATGAGCAGTTCTTC. Translating gives CASSDSTSGYNEQFF.

V gene TRBV7-2 combines with J gene TRBJ2-1; TRBD2 aligns across 11 bases. This CDR3 spans 14 amino acids. Trimming took 8 bases from V and 4 from J; bases not matched to a gene: 4. CDR1 is SGHTA, CDR2 FQGNSA, per germline. The CDR3 bases are TGTGCCAGCGGACGACTAGCGGGGTACAATGAGCAGTTCTTC. This encodes CASGRLAGYNEQFF.

This clone was observed a single time. The chain combines TRBV2 with TRBJ1-6; 12 bases fit TRBD1. Germline lookup yields CDR1 SNHLY and CDR2 FYNNEI. This CDR3 has 16 amino acids. The V segment lost 6 bases and the J segment 9 bases; nucleotides outside the gene matches: 9. CDR3 DNA: TGTGCCAGCAGCGCCGGGGACAGGGGGCCTGGTTCACCCCTCCACTTT. It codes for CASSAGDRGPGSPLHF.

The chain employs TRBV4-1 and TRBJ2-1, with 16 bases that match TRBD2. Unmatched junction bases numbered 12, after V lost 3 bases and J lost 7 bases. There are 19 residues in the CDR3. Germline V gives CDR1 MGHRA, CDR2 YSYEKL. Here the CDR3 DNA reads TGCGCCAGCAGCCACCCGGGACTAGCGGGAGGGCCCAAGGGAAATGAGCAGTTCTTC. Its protein product is CASSHPGLAGGPKGNEQFF.

V usage is TRBV5-1 and J usage is TRBJ1-4; D is ambiguous. The germline V and J ends were trimmed by 4 bases and 8 bases, with 9 bases remaining between them. Germline assignment: CDR1 SGHRS and CDR2 YFSETQ. This CDR3 has 12 amino acids. The CDR3 spells CASSAEGEKLFF. The CDR3 DNA reads as TGCGCCAGCAGCGCGGAGGGCGAAAAACTGTTTTTT.

This clone was observed once. The genes are TRBV24-1 and TRBJ1-2, with no clear D. CDR1 is KGHDR and CDR2 is SFDVKD in the germline V gene. Trimming took 11 bases from V and 1 from J, leaving 10 bases between them. The CDR3 has 12 amino acids. CDR3 DNA sequence: TGTGCCATCAGCCCAGATAACTATGGCTACACCTTC. It specifies CAISPDNYGYTF.

The rearrangement uses TRBV25-1 and TRBJ2-5; maybe TRBD2 (6 bases). The germline V and J ends were trimmed by 3 bases and 5 bases, with 16 bases remaining between them. Germline lookup yields CDR1 MGHDK and CDR2 SYGVNS. The CDR3 has 15 residues. The CDR3 protein is CASSEREDVEETQYF. The DNA of the CDR3 is TGTGCCAGCAGTGAGCGGGAAGACGTCGAGGAGACCCAGTACTTC.

The V gene is TRBV6-5, the J gene TRBJ1-4; D unclear. The V end lost 8 bases, the J end lost 5 bases, and 6 bases lay between the germline ends. Germline V lookup: CDR1 MNHEY, CDR2 SVGAGI. The CDR3 runs to 11 residues. CDR3 amino acids: CASGLNEKLFF. For the CDR3, the DNA is TGTGCCAGCGGCCTCAATGAAAAACTGTTTTTT.

This clone was detected a few times. This sequence joins TRBV19 and TRBJ2-7; perhaps TRBD2 as D (6 bases). Trimming took off 5 bases at V and 1 base at J, with 9 bases between the two ends. This CDR3 comprises 13 residues. Germline values: CDR1 LNHDA, CDR2 SQIVND (reference sequence). DNA for the CDR3: TGTGCCAGTAGTTATCGGGGGTCCTACGAGCAGTACTTC. This translates into CASSYRGSYEQYF. The full variable domain, in which reference TRBV19 and TRBJ2-7 provide the parts outside the CDR3, is DGGITQSPKYLFRKEGQNVTLSCEQNLNHDAMYWYRQDPGQGLRLIYYSQIVNDFQKGDIAEGYSVSREKKESFPLTVTSAQKNPTAFYLCASSYRGSYEQYFGPGTRLTVT.

V and J are TRBV29-1 and TRBJ1-1; 7 positions match TRBD1. Trimming cost V 7 bases and J 8 bases; bases outside gene matches: 4. The CDR3 is 10 residues long. CDR1 SQVTM and CDR2 ANQGSEA come from the germline V gene. CDR3 nucleotides: TGCAGCGCCACGACAGGGGAAGCTTTCTTT. This gives the protein CSATTGEAFF.

This chain connects TRBV6-5 to TRBJ2-3; 8 positions agree with TRBD2. The trim removed 6 bases at V and 0 bases at J, leaving 2 bases unmatched. The V gene's germline CDR1 is MNHEY and CDR2 SVGAGI. CDR3 size: 14 residues. CDR3 protein: CASRTSASTDTQYF. The CDR3 bases are TGTGCCAGCAGGACTAGCGCCAGCACAGATACGCAGTATTTT.

V usage is TRBV11-2 and J usage is TRBJ2-7; a possible D gene is TRBD1 (5 bases). Germline assignment: CDR1 SGHAT and CDR2 FQNNGV. V was pared by 0 bases and J by 2 bases, with 11 bases between. CDR3 length: 15 residues. Written as DNA, the CDR3 is TGTGCCAGCAGCTTAGATGGCAGGGCCACCTACGAGCAGTACTTC. As protein: CASSLDGRATYEQYF.

The chain joins TRBV30 to TRBJ1-1; D remains ambiguous. Germline V gives CDR1 GTSNPN, CDR2 SVGIG (reference sequence). CDR3 length equals 13 residues. V lost 4 bases and J lost 0, with 9 bases in between. CDR3 amino acids: CAWTDWLNTEAFF. The CDR3 nucleotides are TGTGCCTGGACAGATTGGTTGAACACTGAAGCTTTCTTT.

The gene calls are TRBV11-2 and TRBJ1-1, with a tentative D call TRBD1 (5 bases). The CDR3 spans 13 residues. The germline V gene has CDR1 SGHAT and CDR2 FQNNGV. V was pared by 8 bases and J by 7 bases, with 17 bases between. The CDR3 region has the DNA TGTGCCAGCTCCTTGAGGGCCGGGGGTGAAGCTTTCTTT. Amino acids: CASSLRAGGEAFF.

The V gene is TRBV3-1 (or the pseudogene TRBV3-2), the J gene TRBJ1-3; possibly TRBD1 for D (5 bases). CDR3 length equals 14 residues. Deletions cut 4 bases from V and 4 bases from J, with 11 bases between. Germline CDR1 reads LGHDT; CDR2 reads YNNKEL (reference sequence). The CDR3 bases are TGTGCCAGCAGCCCATCAGGGCCGGGAAACACCATATATTTT. It yields the protein CASSPSGPGNTIYF.

The V call is TRBV24-1, the J call TRBJ2-1, with D perhaps matching TRBD2 (6 bases). Trimming took 6 bases from V and 9 from J, leaving 23 bases between them. The germline V gene encodes CDR1 KGHDR and CDR2 SFDVKD. CDR3 length equals 16 residues. Written as DNA, the CDR3 is TGTGCCACCAGTATAAACCGGGACTCCCCGTCGGGTGAGCAGTTCTTC. It encodes CATSINRDSPSGEQFF.

This chain joins TRBV19 and TRBJ2-1, with TRBD2 matching over 9 bases. Per the germline V gene, CDR1 is LNHDA and CDR2 is SQIVND (reference sequence). V gave up 2 bases and J gave up 4 bases; unmatched junction bases: 9. The CDR3 runs to 17 residues. Here the CDR3 DNA reads TGTGCCAGTAGTATACCCCGGACTAGCGCCTCGTACAATGAGCAGTTCTTC. Its protein is CASSIPRTSASYNEQFF.